Sequencing of this T cell receptor beta chain was carried out in a study of spatial heterogeneity in lung cancer. This clonotype was detected ten times or more. Indicated time point: sample taken at primary tumor resection. Sequencing of whole RNA from tumor, nontumor lung or frozen PBMC involved no sorting. Donors were some 72 untreated early-stage non-small cell lung cancer patients. Every individual TCR cDNA molecule carried its own unique molecular identifier, which allowed correction of PCR and sequencing errors. TCRdb re-called the 5' RACE reads through MiXCR, storing one row per CDR3 protein. The repertoire holds about 39,000 distinct CDR3 sequences, with about 6% as singletons. Trimming left V 6 bases short and J 7 bases short, with 15 bases between. CDR1 and CDR2 from the germline V gene are MNHEY and SVGAGI. The CDR3 has 13 amino acids.

The receptor comes from a male donor with early-stage non-small cell lung cancer. The specimen comprised PBMCs, sampled at surgery. The chain combines TRBV6-5 with TRBJ2-5; the D gene is possibly TRBD2 (7 bases). As DNA, the CDR3 is TGTGCCAGCAGAGATACAGGGAGGGGGACCCAGTACTTC. This translates into CASRDTGRGTQYF.